This TCR beta chain appears in the sequencing data of a study of cytomegalovirus exposure and HLA in healthy donors. General observations from the study: Prior analysis indicated that the majority of TCR beta V segments exhibited productivity approximately 90% or approximately 30% of the time. With high specificity and sensitivity, the classifier reportedly diagnosed cytomegalovirus status.

This clone was seen a handful of times. Its specificity is unknown. V was pared by 1 base and J by 9 bases, with 7 bases of the junction left unmatched. The CDR3 has 14 residues. The V gene's germline CDR1 is MNHNS and CDR2 SASEGT. The primer mix had 60 Vbeta and 13 Jbeta primers. The table came from immunoSEQ multiplex PCR; TCRdb's copy has only in-frame clones and leaves some out. The data contain 150,000 to 200,000 clones, 80% to 90% of them seen just once; the ten biggest clones take up approximately 1.9%. Sequencing input: PBMCs. The sequence derives from a man in his late teens or twenties in good health and CMV-seronegative. The J gene is TRBJ1-2, the V gene TRBV6-1, with TRBD1 matching over 8 bases. The CDR3 reads CASSEVGTGSSYTF. The CDR3 nucleotides read TGTGCCAGCAGTGAAGTCGGGACAGGTTCCAGCTACACCTTC.